This T cell receptor (beta chain) emerged from a study of glioma-infiltrating T cells after dendritic cell vaccination. In germline, CDR1 is SGHRS, CDR2 YFSETQ. This CDR3 comprises 13 residues. Deletions cut 4 bases from V and 5 bases from J, with 13 bases between. Time point given: after dendritic cell vaccination, including at tumor progression/relapse. The data were produced by immunoSEQ multiplex PCR, yet TCRdb's version contains in-frame clones alone and is incomplete. Among 99,000 or so clones, approximately 84% were seen once, and the ten largest hold 5% to 7%. This TCR came from a human donor with glioblastoma. The chain recombines TRBV5-1 with TRBJ2-7; D is perhaps TRBD1 (6 bases). The sample in question was blood, obtained after dendritic cell vaccination. CDR3 sequence (DNA): TGCGCCAGCAGCCCTGACAGGAAACACGAGCAGTACTTC. As protein: CASSPDRKHEQYF.